Below, 8 T cell receptor beta chains from the same sample are listed, as sequenced in a study of glioma-infiltrating T cells. Amplification of TCR alpha and beta CDR3 regions from RNA used iRepertoire nested multiplex PCR. TCRdb called the multiplex PCR reads again in MiXCR, with one record for every CDR3 protein. The sample gives about 190,000 distinct CDR3 sequences, 32% of which show up once; around 21% is in the top ten. The sample taken for sequencing was glioma tissue, nonneoplastic brain tissue, or PBMCs (not recorded which). The receptor set was obtained from a human donor with low-grade glioma or glioblastoma, undergoing nonglioma brain surgery, or in good health (not recorded which).

In this sample, this clonotype turned up many times. The chain uses TRBV7-9 and TRBJ1-2, with 9 positions matching TRBD1. In germline, CDR1 is SEHNR, CDR2 FQNEAQ (reference sequence). The CDR3 is made up of 13 amino acids. V shed 5 bases, J shed 8 bases, and the junction held 6 bases outside the gene matches. CDR3 amino acids: CASSLMDRGGYTF. For the CDR3, the DNA is TGTGCCAGCAGCCTAATGGACAGGGGAGGCTACACCTTC.

Ten or more counts support this clonotype. The J gene is TRBJ1-2, the V gene TRBV27; no firm D call. The germline gives CDR1 MNHEY, CDR2 SMNVEV (reference sequence). Trimming cost V 3 bases and J 2 bases, with 10 bases left between them. This CDR3 has 14 residues. The CDR3 sequence is CASSFYAGNYGYTF. As DNA, the CDR3 is TGTGCCAGCAGTTTCTATGCAGGCAACTATGGCTACACCTTC.

With respect to this clonotype: This may come from a read error, since a much larger clone is one base off. The V call is TRBV6-6, the J call TRBJ2-4, with D perhaps matching TRBD1 (6 bases). The germline V gene encodes CDR1 MNHNY and CDR2 SVGAGI (reference sequence). This CDR3 comprises 19 residues. CDR3 sequence: CASSYSRYTGYLAKYIQYF. The DNA of the CDR3 is TGTGCCAGCAGTTACTCGAGATATACAGGGTACCTAGCCAAATACATTCAGTACTTC.

Details on this clonotype: One end of the junction does not line up with germline, which may come from a read error. The chain links TRBV27 to TRBJ2-1, with 8 bases identical to TRBD2. The CDR3 length is 17 residues. Germline assignment: CDR1 MNHEY and CDR2 SMNVEV (reference sequence). DNA for the CDR3: TGTGCCACCAGTGGAAGGGGGAGCGGGAGCGCCCACAATGAGCAGTTCTTC. Residues: CATSGRGSGSAHNEQFF.

At least ten counts were recorded for this clonotype. This sequence joins TRBV6-1 and TRBJ1-1; D unclear. With 5 bases removed from V and 4 bases from J, the gap between germline ends came to 14 bases. The length of the CDR3 is 14 residues. CDR1 and CDR2 (germline): MNHNS, SASEGT. For the CDR3, the DNA is TGTGCCAGCAGTTCGATGGGTGGGAGCACTGAAGCTTTCTTT. The encoded protein is CASSSMGGSTEAFF.

J is TRBJ1-2 and V is TRBV6-6; the D is unclear. The CDR3 sequence is 15 residues long. In germline, CDR1 is MNHNY, CDR2 SVGAGI (reference sequence). V lost 2 bases and J lost 12, with 22 bases in between. CDR3 in amino acids: CASSYEGNTNYGDTF. The CDR3 region has the DNA TGTGCCAGCAGTTACGAGGGAAACACTAACTATGGAGACACCTTC.

The chain combines TRBV5-6 with TRBJ2-5; 7 bases are a match to TRBD1. Per germline, CDR1 SGHDT and CDR2 YYEEEE. V dropped 4 bases and J dropped 2; count of bases not matched to a gene: 14. CDR3 length: 17 residues. The DNA of the CDR3 is TGTGCCAGCAGCAGACAAACAGGGGCCCAAAGACAAGAGACCCAGTACTTC. It codes for CASSRQTGAQRQETQYF. Based on the CDR3 plus reference TRBV5-6 and TRBJ2-5, the full variable domain is DAGVTQSPTHLIKTRGQQVTLRCSPKSGHDTVSWYQQALGQGPQFIFQYYEEEERQRGNFPDRFSGHQFPNYSSELNVNALLLGDSALYLCASSRQTGAQRQETQYFGPGTRLLVL.

Concerning this clonotype itself: A much bigger clone sits one base away, suggesting this may be a read error. This chain uses TRBV28 with TRBJ2-1, with D hard to call. V was clipped by 4 bases and J by 7 bases, with 17 bases between them. This CDR3 comprises 15 residues. Per the germline V gene, CDR1 is MDHEN and CDR2 is SYDVKM. CDR3 coding DNA: TGTGCCAGCAGTTACACGTCTGGTGGGGTAAATGAGCAGTTCTTC. Amino acids: CASSYTSGGVNEQFF.